This T cell receptor (beta chain) was sequenced in a study of Tregs in tolerant kidney transplant recipients (dated by TCRdb to the late 2010s). About the study as a whole: Transplants used related donors with nonmyeloablative bone marrow transplantation; mixed chimerism was transient in the human trials. Sorted recipient Tregs were cultured for about 16 days with irradiated activated donor B cells plus IL-2, and restimulation was performed on day 11. Once the B cell culture was finished, the cells were sorted into two populations: CD4+CD8-CD25+CD127- and CD4+CD8-4-1BB+CD40L-. Activated donor B cells were produced by an approximately eleven-day culture on irradiated CD40L-expressing 3T3 cells in the presence of cyclosporin A and IL-4. Additional Treg samples were obtained from an approximately 3-day mixed lymphocyte reaction with belatacept, in some cases followed by a roughly five-day donor restimulation, before recipient CD4+CD25+CD127- cells were sorted. During sorting of primary belatacept mixed lymphocyte reaction cultures, recipient cells were distinguished from donor cells with antibodies. TCRbeta sequencing was used in the study to identify donor-specific regulatory T cells before combined kidney and bone marrow transplantation, and the identified cells were then tracked after transplant. The full study reports these points: Biological reproducibility was not examined directly, but technical replication error appeared to be minimal. The study was constrained by small patient numbers, and validation of the findings is required in larger populations and under other immunosuppression protocols. For some patients the PCR primers changed over time, which made it impossible to compare the samples from those patients at the nucleotide level. Expanding Tregs with activated donor B cells appeared to identify the most biologically relevant and donor-specific TCRbeta repertoire. In tolerant patients, the expansion of donor-specific Tregs was greater than global Treg expansion, suggesting that the expansion was antigen-driven rather than nonspecific.

For this clone: This receptor's antigen is unknown. No base quality values were provided; no much bigger clone lies one nucleotide off.

The CDR3 numbers 14 residues from cysteine through phenylalanine. Only the CDR3 region is kept as DNA, spanning 42 bases read in frame from base 1. As encoded in the germline V gene (reference sequence), CDR1 is GTSNPN while CDR2 is SVGIG. Trimming leaves V shorter by 4 bases and J shorter by 10 bases, with the junction holding 12 bases beyond the gene matches. Taken with the paper, the label for time point translates to: blood sample drawn before combined kidney and bone marrow transplant. Several combined kidney and bone marrow transplant recipients from the ITN036ST trial were included as patients, and samples were available only from these trial subjects. Healthy control blood was processed by Ficoll density gradient to PBMCs and cryopreserved; patient PBMCs were collected before and after transplant. Genomic DNA was extracted from sorted cells with the QIAGEN DNeasy Blood and Tissue Kit for TCRbeta CDR3 sequencing. High-throughput TCRbeta CDR3 sequencing, including PCR amplification with bias correction and internal controls, was performed commercially through immunoSEQ. The source study handled its data this way. Unique productive TCRbeta sequences were defined by CDR3 nucleotide sequence where primers matched, and otherwise by CDR3 amino acid sequence together with Vbeta and Jbeta genes. Donor-reactive sequences were defined as at least 5-fold expanded in CFSE-low cells versus unstimulated cells, with frequency of at least 0.01% in CFSE-low cells. Jensen-Shannon divergence, calculated on the top 100 TCRbeta sequences ranked by frequency, was used to quantify repertoire divergence. For any sample with multiple sequencing runs, sorting error was corrected in each run separately before the runs were pooled. This is the immuneACCESS table as TCRdb keeps it, with only in-frame sequences that have V and J called. A part of the clones is gone; compared with another copy, unresolved V genes explain less than half, and the rest is unexplained. V and J calls and clone size come straight from that table; D and trimming were deduced from the DNA. The sample table contains about 11,000 clones; only one count was recorded for 91% of them. Around 6% of the sample goes to the ten largest clones.

Here the sequenced sample was Tregs from blood cultured with allogeneic cells, taken before the transplant. The rearranged segments are TRBV30 and TRBJ1-4, and 7 junction bases match TRBD1. The TCR comes from a human patient who received a combined kidney and bone marrow transplant. The CDR3 region: CAWTISPDRTKLFF. The bases are TGTGCCTGGACCATTTCCCCGGACAGGACAAAACTGTTTTTT.